These 21 T cell receptor beta chains were sequenced from one sample in a study of T cell responses to AZD1222 COVID-19 vaccine. Method: immunoSEQ multiplex PCR; TCRdb's copy keeps in-frame clones and lacks some. Of 200,000 or so clones in the sample, 90% to 95% were seen once. The sequencing used peripheral blood, collected on day 0 of AZD1222 vaccination. The origin of the receptors is an adult in good health.

The V call is TRBV5-8, the J call TRBJ1-4; 12 nucleotides align to TRBD1. The CDR3 spans 15 residues. J was trimmed by 7 bases and V by 4 bases; bases with no gene match: 5. The germline V gene has CDR1 SGHTS and CDR2 YDEGEE. Here the CDR3 DNA reads TGTGCCAGCAGCGGGGGACAGGGGGCAGGTGAAAAACTGTTTTTT. It is translated as CASSGGQGAGEKLFF.

CDR3: CASRQWERGDTQYF. CDR3 in DNA: TGCGCCAGCAGACAATGGGAAAGGGGAGATACGCAGTATTTT. The chain joins TRBV5-1 to TRBJ2-3, with D possibly matching TRBD1 (5 bases). This CDR3 spans 14 amino acids. CDR1 SGHRS and CDR2 YFSETQ come from the germline V gene. V lost 5 bases and J 5 bases, leaving 15 bases between the germline ends.

This clone was seen a single time. The rearrangement joins TRBV6-5 to TRBJ2-7, with 8 bases matching TRBD2. The CDR3 runs 15 residues. Germline CDR1 reads MNHEY; CDR2 reads SVGAGI. V lost 6 bases to trimming and J lost 3 bases; unmatched junction nucleotides: 10. CDR3 region: CASRTPTSDSYEQYF. In DNA form, the CDR3 reads TGTGCCAGCAGAACGCCGACTAGCGACAGCTACGAGCAGTACTTC.

This clone was counted a single time. The CDR3 DNA reads TGTGCCAGCAGTTACGAAGGGACGCCCTACGAGCAGTACTTC. It yields the protein CASSYEGTPYEQYF. This chain links TRBV6-5 with TRBJ2-7; D might be TRBD1 or TRBD2, each matching 5 bases. Trimming removed 2 bases from V and 2 bases from J, with 10 bases in between. The germline gives CDR1 MNHEY, CDR2 SVGAGI. This CDR3 spans 14 amino acids.

The chain is built from TRBV3-1 (or the pseudogene TRBV3-2) and TRBJ1-5; no reliable D call. V was shortened by 4 bases and J by 6 bases, with 10 bases between the two germline ends. CDR1 and CDR2 from the germline V gene are LGHDT and YNNKEL (reference sequence). The CDR3 totals 13 residues. CDR3 nucleotide sequence: TGTGCCAGCAGCCCCCACCCAGGTCAGCCCCAGCATTTT. Translated: CASSPHPGQPQHF.

V usage is TRBV6-1 and J usage is TRBJ1-6, with 8 bases matching TRBD1. The CDR3 runs 15 residues. V lost 1 base to trimming and J lost 9 bases; unmatched junction nucleotides: 5. Germline-derived CDR1 and CDR2 are MNHNS and SASEGT. The CDR3 spells CASSEVGQALSPLHF. CDR3 DNA: TGTGCCAGCAGTGAAGTGGGACAGGCTCTTTCACCCCTCCACTTT.

This chain connects TRBV4-2 to TRBJ1-4; 7 nucleotides line up with TRBD1. J gave up 4 bases and V 4 bases, and 9 bases lay outside the gene matches. The CDR3 contains 16 residues. Germline V lookup: CDR1 LGHNA, CDR2 YNFKEQ. The CDR3 is CASSRNAGQDNEKLFF. For the CDR3, the DNA is TGTGCCAGCAGCCGTAACGCAGGACAGGATAATGAAAAACTGTTTTTT.

This clone came up once. The V gene is TRBV5-1, the J gene TRBJ2-1; D remains unclear. V gave up 5 bases and J gave up 0 bases, with 9 bases separating them. The CDR3 runs 14 residues. Per the germline V gene, CDR1 is SGHRS and CDR2 is YFSETQ. CDR3 region: CASRVASSYNEQFF. Written as DNA, the CDR3 is TGCGCCAGCAGAGTCGCAAGCTCCTACAATGAGCAGTTCTTC. Using reference TRBV5-1 and TRBJ2-1 for the parts outside the CDR3, the full variable domain is KAGVTQTPRYLIKTRGQQVTLSCSPISGHRSVSWYQQTPGQGLQFLFEYFSETQRNKGNFPGRFSGRQFSNSRSEMNVSTLELGDSALYLCASRVASSYNEQFFGPGTRLTVL.

The CDR3 DNA follows: TGTGCCAGCAGTTACCCTCGCGGACAGGGACAAGAGACCCAGTACTTC. Translated: CASSYPRGQGQETQYF. The chain links TRBV6-5 to TRBJ2-5; 8 bases are shared with TRBD1. Germline V gene sequence: CDR1 MNHEY, CDR2 SVGAGI. Trimming cost V 2 bases and J 2 bases; bases outside gene matches: 7. This CDR3 comprises 16 residues.

V usage is TRBV3-1 (or the pseudogene TRBV3-2) and J usage is TRBJ2-2; 12 nucleotides line up with TRBD2. Trimming at V came to 4 bases and at J to 6 bases, leaving 6 bases not matched to a gene. CDR3 length: 16 residues. Germline V lookup: CDR1 LGHDT, CDR2 YNNKEL (reference sequence). The CDR3 region has the DNA TGTGCCAGCAGCCCTCTAGCGGGAGGGCCCTCCGGGGAGCTGTTTTTT. It specifies CASSPLAGGPSGELFF.

J is TRBJ1-3 and V is TRBV5-1, with a possible D match to TRBD1 (6 bases). The CDR3 runs 14 residues. CDR1 SGHRS and CDR2 YFSETQ come from the germline V gene. V lost 0 bases and J lost 7, with 11 bases in between. This chain's CDR3 is CASSLGRQDNTIYF. CDR3 DNA: TGCGCCAGCAGCTTGGGGCGACAGGACAACACCATATATTTT. The whole variable domain, filled in from reference TRBV5-1 and TRBJ1-3, reads KAGVTQTPRYLIKTRGQQVTLSCSPISGHRSVSWYQQTPGQGLQFLFEYFSETQRNKGNFPGRFSGRQFSNSRSEMNVSTLELGDSALYLCASSLGRQDNTIYFGEGSWLTVV.

The chain uses TRBV21-1 and TRBJ1-3. TRBV21-1 is noted as a pseudogene. The CDR3 totals 22 residues. CDR3 in amino acids: CASSKAPHINFCGPISGNTIYF. CDR3 nucleotides: TGTGCCAGCAGCAAAGCGCCCCATATTAATTTTTGCGGACCTATCTCTGGAAACACCATATATTTT.

This chain uses TRBV15 with TRBJ1-2, with a weak D call TRBD1 (6 bases). The CDR3 spans 16 residues. The germline V gene encodes CDR1 LNHNV and CDR2 YYDKDF (reference sequence). The V end lost 4 bases, the J end lost 4 bases, and 19 bases lay between the germline ends. The CDR3 sequence is CATSKDGQGRAYGYTF. The CDR3 coding sequence is TGTGCCACCAGCAAAGACGGGCAGGGGCGGGCCTATGGCTACACCTTC.

This chain uses TRBV28 with TRBJ2-7, with 7 bases lining up with TRBD1. V shed 1 base and J 0 bases; nucleotides not matched to a gene: 3. There are 15 residues in the CDR3. In germline, CDR1 is MDHEN, CDR2 SYDVKM. This CDR3 reads CASSLLYRGSYEQYF. The CDR3 DNA is TGTGCCAGCAGTTTATTGTACAGGGGCTCCTACGAGCAGTACTTC.

The table lists this clone with a count of one. This CDR3 is CASSPPGQGIEAFF. CDR3 DNA: TGTGCCAGCTCACCACCGGGACAGGGGATTGAAGCTTTCTTT. The V and J genes are TRBV18 and TRBJ1-1; 10 bases map to TRBD1. Trimming at V came to 0 bases and at J to 7 bases, leaving 2 bases not matched to a gene. This CDR3 is 14 amino acids long. Per the germline V gene, CDR1 is KGHSH and CDR2 is LQKENI.

V is TRBV7-2 and J is TRBJ2-2; 7 bases agree with TRBD2. Germline V lookup: CDR1 SGHTA, CDR2 FQGNSA. With V trimmed by 3 bases and J by 1 base, 2 bases remained unmatched. CDR3 length: 15 residues. The CDR3 sequence: CASSLPSGNTGELFF. The CDR3 region has the DNA TGTGCCAGCAGCTTGCCTAGCGGGAACACCGGGGAGCTGTTTTTT.

V is TRBV19 and J is TRBJ2-1, with 7 nucleotides matching TRBD1. J gave up 0 bases and V 7 bases, and 6 bases lay outside the gene matches. This CDR3 region has 15 residues. The germline V gene has CDR1 LNHDA and CDR2 SQIVND (reference sequence). The CDR3 spells CASTDDRASYNEQFF. CDR3 sequence (DNA): TGTGCCAGTACCGACGACAGGGCCTCCTACAATGAGCAGTTCTTC.

This chain joins TRBV18 and TRBJ1-2; 10 bases are shared with TRBD1. This CDR3 region has 15 residues. V was pared by 2 bases and J by 3 bases, with 3 bases of the junction left unmatched. CDR1 and CDR2 from the germline V gene are KGHSH and LQKENI. The CDR3 coding sequence is TGTGCCAGCTCACCATGGGACAGGGGCCACTATGGCTACACCTTC. It translates to CASSPWDRGHYGYTF.

The V call is TRBV9, the J call TRBJ1-2; TRBD1 might be the D (5 bases). CDR3 length equals 13 residues. Germline lookup yields CDR1 SGDLS and CDR2 YYNGEE. The V end was cut by 0 bases, the J end by 6 bases, with 9 bases between. CDR3 nucleotide sequence: TGTGCCAGCAGCGTAGTGGGGGGTGATGGCTACACCTTC. It translates to CASSVVGGDGYTF.

This clone was counted between two and nine times. This sequence joins TRBV5-5 and TRBJ2-7; 7 nucleotides match TRBD1. Germline V gene sequence: CDR1 SGHKS, CDR2 YYEKEE (reference sequence). There are 15 residues in the CDR3. V shed 0 bases and J 5 bases; nucleotides not matched to a gene: 8. DNA of the CDR3: TGTGCCAGCAGCTTGGTGTCTCGGACAGGCCACGAGCAGTACTTC. Residues: CASSLVSRTGHEQYF. The full variable domain, with the rest looked up from reference TRBV5-5 and TRBJ2-7, is DAGVTQSPTHLIKTRGQQVTLRCSPISGHKSVSWYQQVLGQGPQFIFQYYEKEERGRGNFPDRFSARQFPNYSSELNVNALLLGDSALYLCASSLVSRTGHEQYFGPGTRLTVT.

V and J are TRBV10-2 and TRBJ2-5, with TRBD2 matching over 9 bases. Germline-derived CDR1 and CDR2 are WSHSY and SAAADI. CDR3 length: 13 residues. V lost 4 bases to trimming and J lost 7 bases; unmatched junction nucleotides: 4. The CDR3 nucleotides are TGCGCCAGCAGTGTAGCGGGAGAAGGGACCCAGTACTTC. Its protein is CASSVAGEGTQYF.